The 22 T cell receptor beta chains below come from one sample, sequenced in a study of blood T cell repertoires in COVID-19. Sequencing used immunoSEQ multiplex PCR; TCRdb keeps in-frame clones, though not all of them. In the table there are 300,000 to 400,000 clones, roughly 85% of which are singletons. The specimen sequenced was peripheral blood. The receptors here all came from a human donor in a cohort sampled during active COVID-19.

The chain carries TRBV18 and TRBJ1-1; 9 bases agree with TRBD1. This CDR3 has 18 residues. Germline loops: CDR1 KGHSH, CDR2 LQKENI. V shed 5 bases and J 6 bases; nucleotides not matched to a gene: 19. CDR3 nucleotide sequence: TGTGCCAGCTCAATTCAGACCGGGACAGGGATGTCTCGGGCTGAAGCTTTCTTT. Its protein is CASSIQTGTGMSRAEAFF.

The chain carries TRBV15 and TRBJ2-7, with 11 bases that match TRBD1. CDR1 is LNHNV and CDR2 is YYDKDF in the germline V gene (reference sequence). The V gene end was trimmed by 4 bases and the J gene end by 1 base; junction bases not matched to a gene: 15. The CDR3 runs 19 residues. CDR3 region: CATSTLLPGQGDYSYEQYF. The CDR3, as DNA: TGTGCCACCAGCACCTTACTCCCGGGACAGGGGGACTATTCCTACGAGCAGTACTTC.

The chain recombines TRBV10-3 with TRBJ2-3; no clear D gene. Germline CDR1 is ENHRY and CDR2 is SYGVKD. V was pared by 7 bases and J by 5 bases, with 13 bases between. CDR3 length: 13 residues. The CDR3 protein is CAIKTENKDTQYF. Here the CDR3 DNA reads TGTGCCATCAAGACTGAAAATAAAGATACGCAGTATTTT.

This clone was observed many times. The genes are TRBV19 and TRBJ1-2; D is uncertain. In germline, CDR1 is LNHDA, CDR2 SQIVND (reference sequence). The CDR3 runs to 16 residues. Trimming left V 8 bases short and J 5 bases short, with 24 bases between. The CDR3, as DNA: TGTGCCAGTTCGACACCCATACGGTTCCTTTTATATGGCTACACCTTC. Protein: CASSTPIRFLLYGYTF.

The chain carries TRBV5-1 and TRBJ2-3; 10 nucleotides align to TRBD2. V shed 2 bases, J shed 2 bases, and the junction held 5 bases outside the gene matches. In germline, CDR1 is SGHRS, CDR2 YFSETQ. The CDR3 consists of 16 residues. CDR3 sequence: CASSLKAGGFTDTQYF. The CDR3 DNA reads TGCGCCAGCAGCTTAAAAGCGGGGGGGTTCACAGATACGCAGTATTTT.

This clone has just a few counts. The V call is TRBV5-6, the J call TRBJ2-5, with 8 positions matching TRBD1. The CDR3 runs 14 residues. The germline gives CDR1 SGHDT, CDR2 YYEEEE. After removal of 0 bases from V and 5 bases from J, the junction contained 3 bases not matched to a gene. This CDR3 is CASSLAGGRETQYF. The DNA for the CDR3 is TGTGCCAGCAGCTTGGCAGGGGGCAGGGAGACCCAGTACTTC.

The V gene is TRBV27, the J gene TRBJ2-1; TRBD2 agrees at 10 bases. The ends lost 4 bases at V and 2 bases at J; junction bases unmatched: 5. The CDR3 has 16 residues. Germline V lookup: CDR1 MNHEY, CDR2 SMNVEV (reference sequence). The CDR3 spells CASSSLLAGTYNEQFF. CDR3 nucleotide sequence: TGTGCCAGCAGTTCCCTACTAGCGGGGACCTACAATGAGCAGTTCTTC.

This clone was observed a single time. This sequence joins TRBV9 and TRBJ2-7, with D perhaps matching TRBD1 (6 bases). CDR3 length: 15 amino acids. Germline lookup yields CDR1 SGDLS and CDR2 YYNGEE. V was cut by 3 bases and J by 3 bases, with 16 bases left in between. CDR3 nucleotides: TGTGCCAGCAGCGCCGGAGACAGGAACCACTACGAGCAGTACTTC. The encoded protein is CASSAGDRNHYEQYF.

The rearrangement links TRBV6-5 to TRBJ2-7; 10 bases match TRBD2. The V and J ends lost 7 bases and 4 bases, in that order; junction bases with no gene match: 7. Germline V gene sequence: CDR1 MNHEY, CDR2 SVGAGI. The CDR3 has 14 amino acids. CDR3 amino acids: CASTRGSGGYEQYF. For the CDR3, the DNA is TGTGCCAGCACCCGGGGTAGCGGGGGGTACGAGCAGTACTTC.

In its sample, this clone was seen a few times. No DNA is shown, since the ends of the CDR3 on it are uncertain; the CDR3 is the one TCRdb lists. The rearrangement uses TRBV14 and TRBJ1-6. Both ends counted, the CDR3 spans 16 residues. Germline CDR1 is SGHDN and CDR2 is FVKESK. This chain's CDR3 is CASSRDPLQRNSPLHF.

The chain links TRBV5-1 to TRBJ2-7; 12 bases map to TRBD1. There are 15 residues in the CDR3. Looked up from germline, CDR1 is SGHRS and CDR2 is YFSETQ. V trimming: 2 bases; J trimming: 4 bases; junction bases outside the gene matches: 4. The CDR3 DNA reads TGCGCCAGCAGCTTCGGGACAGGGGGCTTGTACGAGCAGTACTTC. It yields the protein CASSFGTGGLYEQYF. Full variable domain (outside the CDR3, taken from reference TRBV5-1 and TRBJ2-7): KAGVTQTPRYLIKTRGQQVTLSCSPISGHRSVSWYQQTPGQGLQFLFEYFSETQRNKGNFPGRFSGRQFSNSRSEMNVSTLELGDSALYLCASSFGTGGLYEQYFGPGTRLTVT.

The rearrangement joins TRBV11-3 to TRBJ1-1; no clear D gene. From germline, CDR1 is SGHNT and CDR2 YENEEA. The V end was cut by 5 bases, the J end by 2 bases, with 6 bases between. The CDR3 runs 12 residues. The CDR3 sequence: CASSPGNTEAFF. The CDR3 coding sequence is TGTGCCAGCAGCCCGGGTAACACTGAAGCTTTCTTT.

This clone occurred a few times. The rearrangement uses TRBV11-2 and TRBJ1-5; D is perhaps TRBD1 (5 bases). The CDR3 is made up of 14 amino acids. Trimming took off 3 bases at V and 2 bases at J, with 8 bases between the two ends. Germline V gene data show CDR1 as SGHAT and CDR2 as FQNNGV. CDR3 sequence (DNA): TGTGCCAGCAGCTTCTCGGGGGGCAATCAGCCCCAGCATTTT. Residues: CASSFSGGNQPQHF.

The DNA of the CDR3 is TGCAGTGCTAGTGATCCGGACAGATCCAGTCAGCCCCAGCATTTT. Translating gives CSASDPDRSSQPQHF. The V gene is TRBV20-1, the J gene TRBJ1-5, with D maybe TRBD1 (6 bases). The CDR3 is made up of 15 amino acids. In germline, CDR1 is DFQATT, CDR2 SNEGSKA (reference sequence). With 3 bases removed from V and 6 bases from J, the gap between germline ends came to 18 bases.

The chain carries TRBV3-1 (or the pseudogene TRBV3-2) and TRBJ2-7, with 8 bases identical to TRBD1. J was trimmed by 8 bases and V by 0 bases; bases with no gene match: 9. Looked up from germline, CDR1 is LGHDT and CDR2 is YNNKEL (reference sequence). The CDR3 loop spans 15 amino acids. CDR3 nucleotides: TGTGCCAGCAGCCAAGAGTCCCACGACAGGGGTAAGCAGTACTTC. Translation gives CASSQESHDRGKQYF.

The DNA of the CDR3 is TGTGCCAGTACCGGGCGGGGGTCTAGCTCCTACAATGAGCAGTTCTTC. It encodes CASTGRGSSSYNEQFF. V is TRBV19 and J is TRBJ2-1; the match to TRBD2 covers 7 bases. This CDR3 is built from 16 residues. Germline CDR1 is LNHDA and CDR2 is SQIVND (reference sequence). The J segment lost 0 bases and the V segment lost 7 bases, leaving 9 bases of the junction unmatched.

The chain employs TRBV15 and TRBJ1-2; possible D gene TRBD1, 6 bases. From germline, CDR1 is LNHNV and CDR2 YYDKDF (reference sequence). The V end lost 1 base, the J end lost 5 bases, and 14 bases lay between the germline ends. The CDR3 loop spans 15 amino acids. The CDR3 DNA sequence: TGTGCCACCAGCAGAGCCCTAACAGGGACGTATGGCTACACCTTC. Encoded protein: CATSRALTGTYGYTF.

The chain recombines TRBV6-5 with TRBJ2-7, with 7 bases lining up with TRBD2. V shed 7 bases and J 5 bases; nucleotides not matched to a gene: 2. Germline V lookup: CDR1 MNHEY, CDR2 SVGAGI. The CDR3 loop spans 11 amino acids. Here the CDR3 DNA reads TGTGCCAGCACCGCGGGGGACGAGCAGTACTTC. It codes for CASTAGDEQYF.

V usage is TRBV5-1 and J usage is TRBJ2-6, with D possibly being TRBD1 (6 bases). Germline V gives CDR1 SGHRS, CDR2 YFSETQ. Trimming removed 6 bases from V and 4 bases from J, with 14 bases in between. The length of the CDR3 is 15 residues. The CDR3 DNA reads TGCGCCAGCAAAATCGACAGGCTAGGGGCCAACGTCCTGACTTTC. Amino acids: CASKIDRLGANVLTF.

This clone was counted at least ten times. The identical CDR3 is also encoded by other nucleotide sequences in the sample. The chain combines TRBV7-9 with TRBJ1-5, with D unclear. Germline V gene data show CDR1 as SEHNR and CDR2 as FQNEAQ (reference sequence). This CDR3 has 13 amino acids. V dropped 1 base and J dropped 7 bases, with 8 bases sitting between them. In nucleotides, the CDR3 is TGTGCCAGCAGCTTAGACGAAGCACAGCCCCAGCATTTT. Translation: CASSLDEAQPQHF.

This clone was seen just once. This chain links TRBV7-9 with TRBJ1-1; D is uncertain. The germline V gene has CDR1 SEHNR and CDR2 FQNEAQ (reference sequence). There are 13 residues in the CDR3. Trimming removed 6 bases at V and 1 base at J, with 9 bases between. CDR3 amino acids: CASRQTENTEAFF. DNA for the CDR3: TGTGCCAGCAGGCAGACTGAGAACACTGAAGCTTTCTTT.

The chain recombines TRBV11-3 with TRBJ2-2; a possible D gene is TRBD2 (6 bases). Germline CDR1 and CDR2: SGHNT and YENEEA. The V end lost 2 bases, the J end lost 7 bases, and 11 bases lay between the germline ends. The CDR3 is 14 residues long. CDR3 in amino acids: CASSLQGGSGELFF. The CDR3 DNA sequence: TGTGCCAGCAGCTTACAGGGAGGAAGCGGGGAGCTGTTTTTT.